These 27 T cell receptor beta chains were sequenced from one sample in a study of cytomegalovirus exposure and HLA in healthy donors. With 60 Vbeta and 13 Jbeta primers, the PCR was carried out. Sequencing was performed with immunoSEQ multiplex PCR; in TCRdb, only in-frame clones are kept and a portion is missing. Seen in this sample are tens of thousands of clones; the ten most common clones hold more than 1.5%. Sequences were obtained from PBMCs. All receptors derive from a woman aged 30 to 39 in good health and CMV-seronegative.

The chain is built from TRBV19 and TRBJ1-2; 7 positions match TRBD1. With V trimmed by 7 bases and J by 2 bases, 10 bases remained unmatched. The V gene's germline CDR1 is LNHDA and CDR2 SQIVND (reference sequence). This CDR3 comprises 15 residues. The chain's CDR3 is CASTDFGRGNYGYTF. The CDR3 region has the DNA TGTGCCAGTACCGATTTTGGCAGGGGGAACTATGGCTACACCTTC.

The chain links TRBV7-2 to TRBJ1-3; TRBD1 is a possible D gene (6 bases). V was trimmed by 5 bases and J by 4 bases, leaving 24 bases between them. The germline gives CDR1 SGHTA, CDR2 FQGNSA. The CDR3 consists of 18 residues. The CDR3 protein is CASSLSGPRGALGNTIYF. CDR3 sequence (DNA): TGTGCCAGCAGCCTAAGTGGGCCCCGGGGGGCGCTAGGAAACACCATATATTTT.

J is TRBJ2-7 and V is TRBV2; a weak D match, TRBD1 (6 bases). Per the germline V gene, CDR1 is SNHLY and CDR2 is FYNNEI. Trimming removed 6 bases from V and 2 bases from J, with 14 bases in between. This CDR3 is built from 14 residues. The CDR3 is CASRDRDTAYEQYF. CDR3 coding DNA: TGTGCCAGCAGGGACCGGGACACCGCCTACGAGCAGTACTTC. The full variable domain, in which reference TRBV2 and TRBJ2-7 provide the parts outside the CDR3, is EPEVTQTPSHQVTQMGQEVILRCVPISNHLYFYWYRQILGQKVEFLVSFYNNEISEKSEIFDDQFSVERPDGSNFTLKIRSTKLEDSAMYFCASRDRDTAYEQYFGPGTRLTVT.

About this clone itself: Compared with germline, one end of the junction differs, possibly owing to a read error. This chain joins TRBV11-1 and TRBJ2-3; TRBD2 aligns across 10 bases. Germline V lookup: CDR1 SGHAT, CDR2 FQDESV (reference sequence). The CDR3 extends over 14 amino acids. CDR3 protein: CASSLAGATDTQYF. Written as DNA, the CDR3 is TGTGCCAGCAGCCTAGCGGGAGCCACAGATACGCAGTATTTT.

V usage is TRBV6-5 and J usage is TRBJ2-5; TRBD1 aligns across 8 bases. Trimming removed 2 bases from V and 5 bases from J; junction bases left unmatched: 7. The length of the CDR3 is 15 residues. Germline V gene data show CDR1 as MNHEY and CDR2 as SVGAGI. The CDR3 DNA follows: TGTGCCAGCAGTTACACCGGACAGGGAAGGGAGACCCAGTACTTC. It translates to CASSYTGQGRETQYF.

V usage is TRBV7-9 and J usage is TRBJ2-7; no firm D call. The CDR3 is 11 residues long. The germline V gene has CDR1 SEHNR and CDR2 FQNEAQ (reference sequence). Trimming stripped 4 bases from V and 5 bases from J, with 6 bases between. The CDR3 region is CASSSNHEQYF. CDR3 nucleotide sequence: TGTGCCAGCAGCTCTAATCACGAGCAGTACTTC.

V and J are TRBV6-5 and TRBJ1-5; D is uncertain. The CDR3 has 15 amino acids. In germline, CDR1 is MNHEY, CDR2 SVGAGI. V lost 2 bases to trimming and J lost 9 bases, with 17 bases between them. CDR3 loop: CASSYRHVPEGPQHF. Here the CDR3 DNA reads TGTGCCAGCAGTTACCGCCACGTTCCAGAGGGGCCCCAGCATTTT.

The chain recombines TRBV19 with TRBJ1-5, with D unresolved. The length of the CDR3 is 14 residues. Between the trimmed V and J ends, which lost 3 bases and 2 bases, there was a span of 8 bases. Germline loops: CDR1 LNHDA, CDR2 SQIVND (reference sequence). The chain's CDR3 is CASSIDKGNQPQHF. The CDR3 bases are TGTGCCAGTAGTATTGACAAAGGCAATCAGCCCCAGCATTTT.

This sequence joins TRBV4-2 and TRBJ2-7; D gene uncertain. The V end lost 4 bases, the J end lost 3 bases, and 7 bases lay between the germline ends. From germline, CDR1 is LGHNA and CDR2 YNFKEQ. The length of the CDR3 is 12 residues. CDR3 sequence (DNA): TGTGCCAGCAGCCTTAATTACTACGAGCAGTACTTC. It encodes CASSLNYYEQYF.

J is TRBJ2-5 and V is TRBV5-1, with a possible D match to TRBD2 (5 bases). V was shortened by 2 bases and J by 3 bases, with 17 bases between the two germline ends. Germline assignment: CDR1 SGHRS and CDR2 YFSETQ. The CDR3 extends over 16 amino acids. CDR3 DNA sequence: TGCGCCAGCAGCTTCGCACTAGAACACCTTAAAGAGACCCAGTACTTC. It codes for CASSFALEHLKETQYF.

The DNA for the CDR3 is TGTGCCTGGAGTGTTGGGAGAACTAGCACAGATACGCAGTATTTT. Encoded protein: CAWSVGRTSTDTQYF. V and J are TRBV30 and TRBJ2-3; possibly TRBD2 for D (5 bases). Looked up from germline, CDR1 is GTSNPN and CDR2 is SVGIG (reference sequence). The V gene lost 0 bases and the J gene lost 0 bases, with 10 bases spanning the gap. This CDR3 has 15 residues.

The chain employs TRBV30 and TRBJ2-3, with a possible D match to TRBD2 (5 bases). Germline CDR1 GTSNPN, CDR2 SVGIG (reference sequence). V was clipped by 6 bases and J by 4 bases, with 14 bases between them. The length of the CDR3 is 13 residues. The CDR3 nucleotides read TGTGCCTGCTCGGCGGGTCCCCCAGATACGCAGTATTTT. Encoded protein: CACSAGPPDTQYF.

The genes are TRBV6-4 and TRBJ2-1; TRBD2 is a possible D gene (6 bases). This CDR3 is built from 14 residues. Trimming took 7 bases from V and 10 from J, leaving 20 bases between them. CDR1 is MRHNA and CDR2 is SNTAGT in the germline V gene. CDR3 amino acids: CASNLAGLVEEQFF. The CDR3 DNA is TGTGCCAGCAATCTGGCGGGACTGGTGGAGGAGCAGTTCTTC.

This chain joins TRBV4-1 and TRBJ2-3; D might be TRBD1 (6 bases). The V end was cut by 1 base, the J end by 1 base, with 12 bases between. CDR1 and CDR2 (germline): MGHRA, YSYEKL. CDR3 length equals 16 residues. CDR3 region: CASSQVGAGGTDTQYF. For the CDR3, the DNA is TGCGCCAGCAGCCAAGTTGGGGCAGGGGGCACAGATACGCAGTATTTT.

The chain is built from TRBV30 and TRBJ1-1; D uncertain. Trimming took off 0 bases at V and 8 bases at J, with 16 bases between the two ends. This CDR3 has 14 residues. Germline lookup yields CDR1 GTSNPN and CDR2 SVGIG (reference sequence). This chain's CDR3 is CAWSVPHRGTEAFF. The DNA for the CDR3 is TGTGCCTGGAGTGTACCCCACCGCGGAACCGAAGCTTTCTTT.

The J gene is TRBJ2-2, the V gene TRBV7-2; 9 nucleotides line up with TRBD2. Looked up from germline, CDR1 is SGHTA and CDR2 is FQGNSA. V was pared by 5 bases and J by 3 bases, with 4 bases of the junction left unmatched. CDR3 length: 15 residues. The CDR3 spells CASSHSGSDTGELFF. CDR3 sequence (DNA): TGTGCCAGCAGCCATAGCGGGAGTGACACCGGGGAGCTGTTTTTT.

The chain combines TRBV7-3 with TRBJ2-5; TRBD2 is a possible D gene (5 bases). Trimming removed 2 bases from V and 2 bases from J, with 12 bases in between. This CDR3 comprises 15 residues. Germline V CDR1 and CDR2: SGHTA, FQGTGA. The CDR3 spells CASSLGIARQETQYF. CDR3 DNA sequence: TGTGCCAGCAGCTTAGGGATAGCGCGGCAAGAGACCCAGTACTTC.

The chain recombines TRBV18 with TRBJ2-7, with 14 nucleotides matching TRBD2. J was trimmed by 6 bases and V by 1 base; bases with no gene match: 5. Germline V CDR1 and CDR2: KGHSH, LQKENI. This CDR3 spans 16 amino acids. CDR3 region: CASSPQTSGRVSEQYF. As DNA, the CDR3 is TGTGCCAGCTCACCACAGACTAGCGGGAGGGTTAGCGAGCAGTACTTC.

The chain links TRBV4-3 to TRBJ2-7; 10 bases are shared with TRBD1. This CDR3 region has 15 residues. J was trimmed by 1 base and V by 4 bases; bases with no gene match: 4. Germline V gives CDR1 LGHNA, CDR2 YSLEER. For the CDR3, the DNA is TGCGCCAGCAGCCCAGGACAGGGGGTTTCCTACGAGCAGTACTTC. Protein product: CASSPGQGVSYEQYF.

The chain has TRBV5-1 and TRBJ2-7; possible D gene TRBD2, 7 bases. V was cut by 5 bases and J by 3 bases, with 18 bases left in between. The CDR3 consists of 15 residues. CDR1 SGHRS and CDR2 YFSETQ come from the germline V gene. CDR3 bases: TGCGCCAGCAGGTGGACAGCGGGACCCGACTACGAGCAGTACTTC. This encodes CASRWTAGPDYEQYF. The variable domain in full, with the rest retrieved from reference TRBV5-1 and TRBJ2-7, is KAGVTQTPRYLIKTRGQQVTLSCSPISGHRSVSWYQQTPGQGLQFLFEYFSETQRNKGNFPGRFSGRQFSNSRSEMNVSTLELGDSALYLCASRWTAGPDYEQYFGPGTRLTVT.

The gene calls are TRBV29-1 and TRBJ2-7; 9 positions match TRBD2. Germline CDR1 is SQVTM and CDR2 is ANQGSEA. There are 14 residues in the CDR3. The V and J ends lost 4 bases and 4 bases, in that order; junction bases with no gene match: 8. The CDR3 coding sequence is TGCAGCGTTGCGGCGGGAGGGCCTCGATACGAGCAGTACTTC. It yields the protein CSVAAGGPRYEQYF.

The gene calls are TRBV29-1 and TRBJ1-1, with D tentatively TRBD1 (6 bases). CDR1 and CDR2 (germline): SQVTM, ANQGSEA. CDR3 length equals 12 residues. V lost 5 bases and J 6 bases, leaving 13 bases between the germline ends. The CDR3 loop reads CSVIVGAAEAFF. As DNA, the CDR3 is TGCAGCGTTATCGTGGGGGCCGCTGAAGCTTTCTTT.

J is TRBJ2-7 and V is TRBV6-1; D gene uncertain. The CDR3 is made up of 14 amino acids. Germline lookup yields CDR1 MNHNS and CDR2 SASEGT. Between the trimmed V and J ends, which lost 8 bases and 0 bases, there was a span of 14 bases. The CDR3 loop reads CASEVLMGSYEQYF. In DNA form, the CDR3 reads TGTGCCAGCGAGGTCCTAATGGGCTCCTACGAGCAGTACTTC.

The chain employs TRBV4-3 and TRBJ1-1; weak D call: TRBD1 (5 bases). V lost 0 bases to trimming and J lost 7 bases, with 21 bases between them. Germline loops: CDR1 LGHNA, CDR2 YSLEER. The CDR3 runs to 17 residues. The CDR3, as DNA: TGCGCCAGCAGCCAAGATCTTCTAAGGGGAAGACTGGGTGAAGCTTTCTTT. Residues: CASSQDLLRGRLGEAFF.

The CDR3 loop is CASSGNGGKTQYF. DNA for the CDR3: TGTGCCAGCAGTGGAAACGGGGGGAAGACCCAGTACTTC. V and J are TRBV6-1 and TRBJ2-5; TRBD2 matches 7 bases. Germline V gene lookup returns CDR1 MNHNS and CDR2 SASEGT. This CDR3 contains 13 residues. The J segment lost 6 bases and the V segment lost 4 bases, leaving 5 bases of the junction unmatched.

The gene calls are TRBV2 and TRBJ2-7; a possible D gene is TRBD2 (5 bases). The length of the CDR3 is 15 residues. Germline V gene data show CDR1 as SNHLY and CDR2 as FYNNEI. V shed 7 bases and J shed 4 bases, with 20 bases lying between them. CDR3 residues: CASTSREFRKYEQYF. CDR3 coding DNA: TGTGCCAGCACGAGCCGGGAATTCCGAAAATACGAGCAGTACTTC. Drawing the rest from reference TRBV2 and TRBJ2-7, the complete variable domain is EPEVTQTPSHQVTQMGQEVILRCVPISNHLYFYWYRQILGQKVEFLVSFYNNEISEKSEIFDDQFSVERPDGSNFTLKIRSTKLEDSAMYFCASTSREFRKYEQYFGPGTRLTVT.

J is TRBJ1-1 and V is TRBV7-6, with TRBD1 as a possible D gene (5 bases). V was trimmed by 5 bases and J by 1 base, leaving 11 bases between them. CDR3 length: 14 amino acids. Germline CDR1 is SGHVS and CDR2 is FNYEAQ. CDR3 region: CASSQYGGNTEAFF. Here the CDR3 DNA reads TGTGCCAGCAGCCAATACGGGGGGAACACTGAAGCTTTCTTT.